The 10 T cell receptor beta chains below come from one sample, sequenced in a study of OX40 agonist ivuxolimab in advanced cancers. TCRdb keeps only in-frame clones here, not all; method: immunoSEQ multiplex PCR. The table has tens of thousands of clones, roughly four fifths seen once. The sequencing used CD4+ or CD8+ T cells sorted from blood, collected in a trial of the OX40 agonist ivuxolimab. The receptor source for this set is an adult with an advanced solid tumor such as melanoma, head and neck, liver or kidney cancer.

In its sample, this clone was seen a few times. The V gene is TRBV15, the J gene TRBJ1-4; D possibly corresponds to TRBD1 (5 bases). CDR1 and CDR2 from the germline V gene are LNHNV and YYDKDF (reference sequence). The V end was cut by 0 bases, the J end by 3 bases, with 8 bases between. CDR3 size: 15 residues. CDR3 residues: CATSRDQGSNEKLFF. DNA of the CDR3: TGTGCCACCAGCAGAGACCAGGGCTCTAATGAAAAACTGTTTTTT.

This clone came up a few times. The chain couples TRBV7-2 to TRBJ2-1; perhaps TRBD1 as D (6 bases). From germline, CDR1 is SGHTA and CDR2 FQGNSA. V lost 5 bases and J 3 bases, leaving 11 bases between the germline ends. The CDR3 loop spans 14 amino acids. DNA of the CDR3: TGTGCCAGCAGCCCGAAGACAGGCTACAATGAGCAGTTCTTC. This gives the protein CASSPKTGYNEQFF.

The chain uses TRBV5-8 and TRBJ2-5; tentatively, D is TRBD1 (5 bases). The CDR3 is 16 amino acids. Germline CDR1 and CDR2: SGHTS and YDEGEE. Trimming took off 1 base at V and 2 bases at J, with 15 bases between the two ends. The CDR3 DNA is TGTGCCAGCAGCTTGACACAGGTTTCGAAACAAGAGACCCAGTACTTC. Encoded protein: CASSLTQVSKQETQYF.

V is TRBV28 and J is TRBJ2-5, with 7 nucleotides matching TRBD1. Germline CDR1 reads MDHEN; CDR2 reads SYDVKM. This CDR3 region has 18 residues. Trimming removed 3 bases from V and 1 base from J; junction bases left unmatched: 14. The CDR3 coding sequence is TGTGCCAGCAGTTTGTTCGGGACGGTAGACAGGGTCCAAGAGACCCAGTACTTC. Protein product: CASSLFGTVDRVQETQYF. The full variable domain, completed using reference TRBV28 and TRBJ2-5, is DVKVTQSSRYLVKRTGEKVFLECVQDMDHENMFWYRQDPGLGLRLIYFSYDVKMKEKGDIPEGYSVSREKKERFSLILESASTNQTSMYLCASSLFGTVDRVQETQYFGPGTRLLVL.

V gene TRBV9 combines with J gene TRBJ1-2; a possible D gene is TRBD1 (6 bases). The CDR3 is 15 amino acids. The ends were cut back, 5 bases at V and 4 bases at J, with 18 bases in the middle. CDR1 and CDR2 (germline): SGDLS, YYNGEE. The CDR3 bases are TGTGCCAGCAGGGCGGGCGCAGGGGATGGCTATGGCTACACCTTC. Residues: CASRAGAGDGYGYTF.

The chain joins TRBV5-6 to TRBJ2-1; D possibly matches TRBD1 or TRBD2 (6 bases each). With 1 base removed from V and 13 bases from J, the gap between germline ends came to 9 bases. Germline-derived CDR1 and CDR2 are SGHDT and YYEEEE. The CDR3 loop spans 11 amino acids. CDR3 protein: CASSLTGGQFF. The CDR3 DNA is TGTGCCAGCAGCTTGACCGGGGGCCAGTTCTTC.

The rearrangement uses TRBV5-6 and TRBJ1-2; 9 bases line up with TRBD1. V lost 3 bases, J lost 7 bases, and 7 bases stayed unmatched. Germline values: CDR1 SGHDT, CDR2 YYEEEE. This CDR3 has 14 residues. The CDR3 loop reads CASSSLQGAGGYTF. The CDR3 nucleotides are TGTGCCAGCAGCTCCCTACAGGGGGCGGGTGGCTACACCTTC.

The chain combines TRBV7-2 with TRBJ1-5; 9 bases align to TRBD1. The junction had 8 bases not matched to a gene; V was cut back by 5 bases and J by 3 bases. Germline V CDR1 and CDR2: SGHTA, FQGNSA. This CDR3 is 16 amino acids long. CDR3 nucleotide sequence: TGTGCCAGCAGCCCCGGGACAGGGCTCGTCAATCAGCCCCAGCATTTT. It translates to CASSPGTGLVNQPQHF.

The chain has TRBV18 and TRBJ2-3; 9 bases are shared with TRBD1. V lost 6 bases to trimming and J lost 3 bases; unmatched junction nucleotides: 16. CDR1 is KGHSH, CDR2 LQKENI, per germline. The CDR3 sequence is 18 residues long. The CDR3 nucleotides are TGTGCCAGCTCCCCCTCTATACAGGGGGCGCGCGGGACAGATACGCAGTATTTT. Its translation is CASSPSIQGARGTDTQYF.

DNA of the CDR3: TGTGCCAGCAGCTTGGCCGGCGACCCTTGGGGGGACACAGATACGCAGTATTTT. This codes for CASSLAGDPWGDTDTQYF. This chain connects TRBV5-6 to TRBJ2-3, with TRBD2 as a possible D gene (6 bases). CDR1 and CDR2 from the germline V gene are SGHDT and YYEEEE. V dropped 0 bases and J dropped 2 bases, with 19 bases sitting between them. The length of the CDR3 is 18 residues.